What follows are 4 T cell receptor beta chains derived from one specimen sequenced in a study of blood T cell repertoires in COVID-19. Only in-frame clones appear in the TCRdb table, and some are missing; sequencing was by immunoSEQ multiplex PCR. The profile shows over 150,000 clones, 88% of them singletons. Sequences were obtained from PBMCs or T cells enriched from blood (not recorded which). All receptors come from a woman in her late teens or twenties who had recovered from COVID-19.

The genes are TRBV19 and TRBJ2-5, with D possibly matching TRBD2 (5 bases). CDR1 is LNHDA and CDR2 is SQIVND in the germline V gene (reference sequence). Trimming stripped 5 bases from V and 5 bases from J, with 24 bases between. The CDR3 sequence is 17 residues long. CDR3: CASSPRRVILGQETQYF. The CDR3 nucleotides are TGTGCCAGTAGTCCCCGGCGGGTTATCTTGGGCCAGGAGACCCAGTACTTC.

Written as DNA, the CDR3 is TGTGCCAGCAGCCAAGGGGGCCTAAGCGGGGGGTCCTACGAGCAGTACTTC. Protein: CASSQGGLSGGSYEQYF. This chain connects TRBV4-2 to TRBJ2-7; 9 bases are shared with TRBD2. Germline values: CDR1 LGHNA, CDR2 YNFKEQ. The CDR3 has 17 amino acids. After removal of 1 base from V and 1 base from J, the junction contained 8 bases not matched to a gene.

The rearrangement uses TRBV19 and TRBJ1-3; TRBD1 agrees at 7 bases. V lost 7 bases to trimming and J lost 0 bases; unmatched junction nucleotides: 9. This CDR3 comprises 16 residues. Per germline, CDR1 LNHDA and CDR2 SQIVND (reference sequence). CDR3 loop: CASTGDRLSSGNTIYF. The CDR3 region has the DNA TGTGCCAGTACCGGGGACAGACTGAGCTCTGGAAACACCATATATTTT.

The chain is built from TRBV28 and TRBJ1-2, with TRBD1 matching 10 bases. Germline V lookup: CDR1 MDHEN, CDR2 SYDVKM. The CDR3 covers 15 residues. The ends lost 8 bases at V and 5 bases at J; junction bases unmatched: 11. The CDR3 DNA reads TGTGCCAGCGCGGCGACAGGGGGCGCGGTATATGGCTACACCTTC. Translation gives CASAATGGAVYGYTF.